Sequencing of this TCR beta chain was carried out in a study of blood T cell repertoires in COVID-19 (dated by TCRdb to about 2020). General notes on the study: Samples from collaborators originated in the United States, Italy and Spain and spanned both the acute and convalescent phases of COVID-19. Deeply sampled blood TCRbeta repertoires from subjects exposed to, actively infected with, or recovered from COVID-19 were included in the dataset. Where available, HLA class I and class II types were obtained from metadata supplied by the sample provider rather than from assay-based typing. The sample metadata nearly always contained a de-identified subject ID, COVID-19 status, age in years and sex. The prospective study material was composed of cDNA or gDNA derived from T cells, B-cell-depleted T cells, or PBMCs. Samples came from the ongoing ImmuneRACE study (first 160 participants) plus 1,254 subjects from 6 global collaborators. The repertoires were made available in a free public database intended to serve as a resource for research on the immune response to SARS-CoV-2.

TCRbeta CDR3 regions were amplified from genomic DNA by means of the immunoSEQ Assay, a bias-controlled multiplex PCR. Concerning the study's data processing: Nucleated cell counts per sample were estimated from amplification of reference gene primers within the assay. Sequence reads were collapsed and filtered to measure the absolute abundance of every unique TCRbeta CDR3 rearrangement. Productive Simpson clonality was computed per sample as the square root of Simpson's diversity index over productive rearrangements. Drawn from immuneACCESS, this table holds only the in-frame rearrangements with V and J called that TCRdb kept. Clones are partly lost; checked studies trace under half to an unresolved V gene and leave the rest unexplained. The DNA gave D and trimming, while V, J and clone size come from that table. The sample includes approximately 100,000 clones, with around 81% observed a single time. The biggest ten clones account for about 4.5% of the sample.

In regard to this clone: Its antigen is still unknown. One base away there is no much larger clone; base qualities are not given.

Whole blood was collected in K2EDTA tubes by collaborating institutions according to the institutions' own protocols. For TCRbeta analysis, collaborator samples were shipped as frozen whole blood, as isolated PBMCs, or as DNA extracted from either sample type. General study outcomes and caveats: How much clinical and demographic metadata was included differed by source and by participant, and the metadata was provided uncurated.

V is clipped by 2 bases and J by 2 bases, and the sequence between their germline boundaries is 11 bases long. The germline V gene yields MDHEN for CDR1 and SYDVKM for CDR2. There are 15 amino acids in the CDR3, from cysteine to phenylalanine inclusive. The DNA shown is the 45-base CDR3, in frame from base 1. The source is a human donor in a cohort sampled during active or convalescent COVID-19. Sequencing was performed on peripheral blood. The chain is encoded by TRBV28 joined to TRBJ2-3, with TRBD1 tentatively as D gene (5 bases match). The DNA sequence reads TGTGCCAGCAGTTTAGGCCGACAGTCCACAGATACGCAGTATTTT. This is translated as CASSLGRQSTDTQYF.